This entry describes one T cell receptor (beta chain). Its antigen is currently unknown. TCRdb's copy holds only in-frame clones and misses some; the assay was immunoSEQ multiplex PCR. The sample yields about 370,000 clones, about nine tenths seen once. Treatment indicated: 15 to 20 received Ad26.COV2.S at low or high dose, single or two shots; 5 received placebo; per-sample allocation not given. After the first vaccine or placebo injection, samples were drawn on day 63. Germline-derived CDR1 and CDR2 are KGHSH and LQKENI. The junction had 15 bases not matched to a gene; V was cut back by 4 bases and J by 4 bases. The length of the CDR3 is 18 residues. This record comes from a study of Ad26.COV2.S vaccination and SARS-CoV-2 variants. Turning to the study itself: It was the COV1001 Ad26.COV2.S trial arm that included the donor. Dosing was one shot or two shots 56 days apart.

Whole-study results and caveats: For non-spike TCRs, breadth in vaccine recipients resembled that in placebo recipients.

The specimen was peripheral blood, collected in a trial of Ad26.COV2.S vaccine versus placebo. The clonotype comes from a person between 18 and 65 years old who received the Ad26.COV2.S COVID-19 vaccine or a placebo. The V call is TRBV18, the J call TRBJ2-3, with 9 bases fitting TRBD2. The CDR3 region is CASSQALAGPKWADTQYF. The CDR3 DNA is TGTGCCAGCTCACAAGCACTAGCGGGCCCAAAATGGGCAGATACGCAGTATTTT.